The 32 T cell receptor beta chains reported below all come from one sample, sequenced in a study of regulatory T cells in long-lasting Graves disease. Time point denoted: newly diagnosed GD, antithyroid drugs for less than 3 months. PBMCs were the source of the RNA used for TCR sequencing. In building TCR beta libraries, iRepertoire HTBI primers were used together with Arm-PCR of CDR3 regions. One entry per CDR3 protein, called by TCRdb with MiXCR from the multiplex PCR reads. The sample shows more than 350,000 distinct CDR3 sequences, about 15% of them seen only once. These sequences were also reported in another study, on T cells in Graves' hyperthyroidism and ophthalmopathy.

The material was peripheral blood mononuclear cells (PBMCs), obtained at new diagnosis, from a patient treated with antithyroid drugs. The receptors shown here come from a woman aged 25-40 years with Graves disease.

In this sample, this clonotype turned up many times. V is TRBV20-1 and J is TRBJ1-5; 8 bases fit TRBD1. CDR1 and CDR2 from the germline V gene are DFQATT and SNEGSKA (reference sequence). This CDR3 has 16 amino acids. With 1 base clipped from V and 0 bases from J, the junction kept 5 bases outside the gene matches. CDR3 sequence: CSARVTGGVSNQPQHF. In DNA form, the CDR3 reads TGCAGTGCTAGAGTAACAGGGGGGGTTAGCAATCAGCCCCAGCATTTT.

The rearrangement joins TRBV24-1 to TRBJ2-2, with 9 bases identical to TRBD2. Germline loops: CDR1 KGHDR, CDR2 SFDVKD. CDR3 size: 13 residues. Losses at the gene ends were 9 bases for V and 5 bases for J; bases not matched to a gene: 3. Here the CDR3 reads CATLAGSTGELFF. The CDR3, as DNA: TGTGCCACCCTAGCGGGGTCGACCGGGGAGCTGTTTTTT.

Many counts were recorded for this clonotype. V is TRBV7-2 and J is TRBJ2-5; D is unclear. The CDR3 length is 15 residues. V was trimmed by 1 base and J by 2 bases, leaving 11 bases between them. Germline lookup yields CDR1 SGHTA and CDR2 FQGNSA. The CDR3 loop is CASSLGSPVQETQYF. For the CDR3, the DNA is TGTGCCAGCAGCTTAGGGTCCCCGGTACAAGAGACCCAGTACTTC. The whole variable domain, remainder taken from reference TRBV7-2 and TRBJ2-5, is GAGVSQSPSNKVTEKGKDVELRCDPISGHTALYWYRQSLGQGLEFLIYFQGNSAPDKSGLPSDRFSAERTGGSVSTLTIQRTQQEDSAVYLCASSLGSPVQETQYFGPGTRLLVL.

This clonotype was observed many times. The DNA of the CDR3 is TGTGCCAGCAGCTCCAGAGCGGGAGGGGGAGATACGCAGTATTTT. Translated, it gives CASSSRAGGGDTQYF. The chain links TRBV7-2 to TRBJ2-3, with TRBD2 matching over 10 bases. CDR1 is SGHTA and CDR2 is FQGNSA in the germline V gene. CDR3 length equals 15 residues. J was trimmed by 5 bases and V by 4 bases; bases with no gene match: 6.

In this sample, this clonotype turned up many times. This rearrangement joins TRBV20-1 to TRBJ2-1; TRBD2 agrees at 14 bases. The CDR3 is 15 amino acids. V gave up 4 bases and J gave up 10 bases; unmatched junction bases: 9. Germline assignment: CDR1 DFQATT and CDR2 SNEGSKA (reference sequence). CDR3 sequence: CSATRLAGGPREQFF. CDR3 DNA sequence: TGCAGTGCTACCAGACTAGCGGGAGGGCCAAGGGAGCAGTTCTTC.

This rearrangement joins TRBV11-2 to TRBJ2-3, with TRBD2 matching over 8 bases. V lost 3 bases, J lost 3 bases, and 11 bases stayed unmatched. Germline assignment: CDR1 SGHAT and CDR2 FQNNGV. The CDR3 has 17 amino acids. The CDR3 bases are TGTGCCAGCAGCTTGAACCCGCGTGGCGGGAGGACAGATACGCAGTATTTT. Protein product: CASSLNPRGGRTDTQYF. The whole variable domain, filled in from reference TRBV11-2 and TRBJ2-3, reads EAGVAQSPRYKIIEKRQSVAFWCNPISGHATLYWYQQILGQGPKLLIQFQNNGVVDDSQLPKDRFSAERLKGVDSTLKIQPAKLEDSAVYLCASSLNPRGGRTDTQYFGPGTRLTVL.

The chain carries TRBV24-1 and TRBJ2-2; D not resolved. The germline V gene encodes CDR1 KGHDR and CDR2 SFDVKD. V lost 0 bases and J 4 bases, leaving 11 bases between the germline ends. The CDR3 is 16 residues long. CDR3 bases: TGTGCCACCAGTGATTTGCAGGTGTGGAGCACCGGGGAGCTGTTTTTT. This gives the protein CATSDLQVWSTGELFF.

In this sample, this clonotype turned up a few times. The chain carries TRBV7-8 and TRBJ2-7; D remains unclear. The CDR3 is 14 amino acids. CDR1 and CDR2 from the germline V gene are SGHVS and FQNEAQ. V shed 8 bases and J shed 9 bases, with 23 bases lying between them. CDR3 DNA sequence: TGTGCCAGCTCCCCCTGGACCACATTCTTGGGGCAGTACTTC. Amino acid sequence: CASSPWTTFLGQYF.

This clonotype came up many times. CDR3: CASSLGQGSQETQYF. In nucleotides, the CDR3 is TGTGCCAGCAGTTTGGGACAGGGGAGCCAAGAGACCCAGTACTTC. The chain links TRBV12-3 or TRBV12-4 to TRBJ2-5; 10 nucleotides align to TRBD1. Trimming at V came to 3 bases and at J to 1 base, leaving 2 bases not matched to a gene. The CDR3 consists of 15 residues.

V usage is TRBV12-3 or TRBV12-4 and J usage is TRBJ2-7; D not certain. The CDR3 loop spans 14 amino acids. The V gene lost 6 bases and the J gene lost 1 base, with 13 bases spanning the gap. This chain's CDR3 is CASSRLQRSYEQYF. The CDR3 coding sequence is TGTGCCAGCAGCCGGTTGCAGCGATCCTACGAGCAGTACTTC.

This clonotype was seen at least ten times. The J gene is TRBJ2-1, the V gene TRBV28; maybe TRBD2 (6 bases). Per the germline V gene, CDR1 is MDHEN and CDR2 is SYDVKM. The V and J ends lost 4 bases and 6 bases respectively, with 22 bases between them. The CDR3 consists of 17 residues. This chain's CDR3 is CASSSNRLGIGFNEQFF. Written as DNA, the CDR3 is TGTGCCAGCAGTTCGAATCGACTAGGGATCGGTTTCAATGAGCAGTTCTTC. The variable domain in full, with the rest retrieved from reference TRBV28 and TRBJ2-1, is DVKVTQSSRYLVKRTGEKVFLECVQDMDHENMFWYRQDPGLGLRLIYFSYDVKMKEKGDIPEGYSVSREKKERFSLILESASTNQTSMYLCASSSNRLGIGFNEQFFGPGTRLTVL.

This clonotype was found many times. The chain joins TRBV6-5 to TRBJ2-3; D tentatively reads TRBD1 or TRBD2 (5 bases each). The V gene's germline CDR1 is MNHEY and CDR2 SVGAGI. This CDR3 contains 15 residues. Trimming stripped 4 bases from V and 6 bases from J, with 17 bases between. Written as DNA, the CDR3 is TGTGCCAGCAGTTTACGGGGCTTACCTACGGATACGCAGTATTTT. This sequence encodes CASSLRGLPTDTQYF.

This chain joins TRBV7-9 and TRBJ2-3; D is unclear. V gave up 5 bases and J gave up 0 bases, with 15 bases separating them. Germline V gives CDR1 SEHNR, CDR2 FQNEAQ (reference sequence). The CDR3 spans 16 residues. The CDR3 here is CASSLQSQSSTDTQYF. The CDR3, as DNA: TGTGCCAGCAGCCTACAGAGTCAATCTAGCACAGATACGCAGTATTTT.

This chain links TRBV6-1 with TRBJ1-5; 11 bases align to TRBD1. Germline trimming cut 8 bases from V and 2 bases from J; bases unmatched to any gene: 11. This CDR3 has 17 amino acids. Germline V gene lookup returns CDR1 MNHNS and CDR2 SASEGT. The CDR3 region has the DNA TGTGCCAGCTTACCCTGGACAGGGGGCGAGGGCAATCAGCCCCAGCATTTT. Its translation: CASLPWTGGEGNQPQHF.

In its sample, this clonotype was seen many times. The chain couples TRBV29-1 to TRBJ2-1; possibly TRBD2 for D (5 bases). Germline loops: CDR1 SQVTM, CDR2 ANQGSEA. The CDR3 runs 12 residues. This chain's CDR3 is CRGGYTGNEQFF. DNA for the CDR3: TGCAGGGGCGGGTACACGGGCAATGAGCAGTTCTTC.

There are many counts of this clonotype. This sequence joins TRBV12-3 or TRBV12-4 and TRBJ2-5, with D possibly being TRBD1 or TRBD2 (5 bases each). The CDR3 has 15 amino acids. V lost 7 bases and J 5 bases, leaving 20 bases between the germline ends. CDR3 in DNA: TGTGCCAGCACCCCAGCGGAGCAGGGTTGGGAGACCCAGTACTTC. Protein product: CASTPAEQGWETQYF.

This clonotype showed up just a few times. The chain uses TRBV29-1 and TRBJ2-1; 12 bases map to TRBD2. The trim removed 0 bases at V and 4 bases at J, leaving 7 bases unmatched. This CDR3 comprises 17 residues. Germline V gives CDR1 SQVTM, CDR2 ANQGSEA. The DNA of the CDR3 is TGCAGCGTTGAAGATCTCCTAGCGGGAGGGCCATACAATGAGCAGTTCTTC. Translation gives CSVEDLLAGGPYNEQFF.

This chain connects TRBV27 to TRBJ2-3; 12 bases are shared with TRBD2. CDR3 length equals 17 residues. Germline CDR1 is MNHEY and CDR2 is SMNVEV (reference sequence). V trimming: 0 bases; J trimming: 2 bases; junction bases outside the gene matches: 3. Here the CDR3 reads CASSLSGLAGTTDTQYF. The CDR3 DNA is TGTGCCAGCAGTTTATCCGGACTAGCGGGAACCACAGATACGCAGTATTTT.

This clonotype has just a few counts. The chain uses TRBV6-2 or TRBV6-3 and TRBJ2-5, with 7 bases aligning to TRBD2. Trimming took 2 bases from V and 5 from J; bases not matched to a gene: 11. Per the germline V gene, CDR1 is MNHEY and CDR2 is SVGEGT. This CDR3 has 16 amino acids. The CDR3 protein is CASSYARTGGGETQYF. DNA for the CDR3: TGTGCCAGCAGTTACGCCCGGACTGGGGGGGGGGAGACCCAGTACTTC.

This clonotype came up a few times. DNA for the CDR3: TGTGCCAGCAGCCCCTACAGGGTCCGGAACGAGCAGTACTTC. It is translated as CASSPYRVRNEQYF. The V and J genes are TRBV6-1 and TRBJ2-7; D possibly corresponds to TRBD1 (6 bases). This CDR3 has 14 residues. V dropped 6 bases and J dropped 5 bases, with 17 bases sitting between them. CDR1 is MNHNS, CDR2 SASEGT, per germline.

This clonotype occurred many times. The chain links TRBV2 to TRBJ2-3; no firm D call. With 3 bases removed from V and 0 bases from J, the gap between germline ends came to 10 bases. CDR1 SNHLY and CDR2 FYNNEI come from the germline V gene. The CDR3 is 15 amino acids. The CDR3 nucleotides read TGTGCCAGCAGTGACACACGATGGAGCACAGATACGCAGTATTTT. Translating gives CASSDTRWSTDTQYF.

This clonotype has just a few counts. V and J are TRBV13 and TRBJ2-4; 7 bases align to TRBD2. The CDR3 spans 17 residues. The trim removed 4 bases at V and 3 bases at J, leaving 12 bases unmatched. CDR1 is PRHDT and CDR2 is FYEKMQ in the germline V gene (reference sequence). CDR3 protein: CASSYHRLASYKNIQYF. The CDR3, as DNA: TGTGCCAGCAGCTACCATAGACTAGCTTCTTACAAAAACATTCAGTACTTC.

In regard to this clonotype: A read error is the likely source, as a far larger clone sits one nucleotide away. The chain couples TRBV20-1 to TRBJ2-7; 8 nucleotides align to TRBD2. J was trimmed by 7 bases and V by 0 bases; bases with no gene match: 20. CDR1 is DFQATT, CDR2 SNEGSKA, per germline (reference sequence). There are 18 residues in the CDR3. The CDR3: CSARDPFSGEVPYNEQYF. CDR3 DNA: TGCAGTGCTAGAGACCCCTTTAGCGGGGAGGTCCCATACAATGAGCAGTACTTC.

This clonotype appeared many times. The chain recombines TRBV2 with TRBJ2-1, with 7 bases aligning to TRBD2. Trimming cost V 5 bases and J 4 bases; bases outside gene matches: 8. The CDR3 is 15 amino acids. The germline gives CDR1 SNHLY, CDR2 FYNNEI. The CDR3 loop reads CASSLTSDRYNEQFF. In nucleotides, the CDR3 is TGTGCCAGCAGTCTAACTAGCGATCGTTACAATGAGCAGTTCTTC.

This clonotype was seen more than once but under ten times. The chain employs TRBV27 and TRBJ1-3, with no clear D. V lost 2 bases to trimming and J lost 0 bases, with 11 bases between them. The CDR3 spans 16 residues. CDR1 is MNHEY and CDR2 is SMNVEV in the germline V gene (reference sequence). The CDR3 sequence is CASSLRGGYSGNTIYF. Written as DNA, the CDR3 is TGTGCCAGCAGTTTAAGAGGTGGCTACTCTGGAAACACCATATATTTT.

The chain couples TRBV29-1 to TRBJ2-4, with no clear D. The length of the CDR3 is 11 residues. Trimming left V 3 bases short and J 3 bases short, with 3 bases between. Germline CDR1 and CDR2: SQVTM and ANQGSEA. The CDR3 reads CSVDSKNIQYF. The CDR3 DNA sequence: TGCAGCGTTGACAGCAAAAACATTCAGTACTTC.

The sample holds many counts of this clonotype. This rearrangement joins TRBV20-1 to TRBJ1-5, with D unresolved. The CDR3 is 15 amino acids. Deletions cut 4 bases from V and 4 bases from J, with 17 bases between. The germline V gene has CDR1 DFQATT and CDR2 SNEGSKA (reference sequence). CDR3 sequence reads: CSATRGVSGNQPQHF. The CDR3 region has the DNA TGCAGTGCTACCCGCGGGGTTTCGGGGAATCAGCCCCAGCATTTT.

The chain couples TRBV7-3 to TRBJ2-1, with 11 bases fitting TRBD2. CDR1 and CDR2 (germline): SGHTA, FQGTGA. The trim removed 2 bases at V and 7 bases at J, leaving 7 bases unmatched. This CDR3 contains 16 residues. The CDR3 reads CASSLPGTSGRNEQFF. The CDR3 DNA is TGTGCCAGCAGCTTACCTGGGACTAGCGGACGAAATGAGCAGTTCTTC.

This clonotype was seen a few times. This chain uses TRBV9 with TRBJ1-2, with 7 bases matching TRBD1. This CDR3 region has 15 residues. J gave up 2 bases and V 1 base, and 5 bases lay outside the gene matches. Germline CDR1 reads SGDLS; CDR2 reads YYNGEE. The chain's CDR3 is CASSVNQGGNYGYTF. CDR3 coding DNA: TGTGCCAGCAGCGTAAACCAGGGGGGGAACTATGGCTACACCTTC.

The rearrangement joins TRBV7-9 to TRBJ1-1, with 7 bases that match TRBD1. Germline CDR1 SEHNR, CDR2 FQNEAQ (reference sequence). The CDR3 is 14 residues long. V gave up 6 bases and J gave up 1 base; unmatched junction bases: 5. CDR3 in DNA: TGTGCCAGCAGTCAGGGGGGAGCGAACACTGAAGCTTTCTTT. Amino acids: CASSQGGANTEAFF.

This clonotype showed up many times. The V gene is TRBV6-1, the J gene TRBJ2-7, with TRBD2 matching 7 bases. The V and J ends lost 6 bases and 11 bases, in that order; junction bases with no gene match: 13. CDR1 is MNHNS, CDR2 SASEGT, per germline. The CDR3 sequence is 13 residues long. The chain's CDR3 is CASRLAAGTKKYF. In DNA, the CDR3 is TGTGCCAGCAGACTCGCCGCCGGGACTAAAAAGTACTTC.

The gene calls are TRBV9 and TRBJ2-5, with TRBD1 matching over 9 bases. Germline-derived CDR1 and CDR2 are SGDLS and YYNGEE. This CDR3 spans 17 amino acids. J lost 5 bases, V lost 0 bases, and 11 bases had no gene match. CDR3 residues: CASSVDPQGATMETQYF. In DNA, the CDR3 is TGTGCCAGCAGCGTAGACCCACAGGGGGCGACGATGGAGACCCAGTACTTC.